The subject of this entry is one T cell receptor beta chain. The antigen remains undetermined. This specimen belongs to a study of cytomegalovirus exposure and HLA in healthy donors. Study observations and caveats: Near-uniform donor sequencing depth was presumed by presence/absence analyses. A few CMV-associated chains were confirmed in vitro to be specific for CMV antigens.

The length of the CDR3 is 14 residues. In germline, CDR1 is SGHTA, CDR2 FQGNSA. After removal of 5 bases from V and 8 bases from J, the junction contained 2 bases not matched to a gene. The PCR used 60 Vbeta and 13 Jbeta primers. Profiled with immunoSEQ multiplex PCR; TCRdb holds only in-frame clones, not every one. The data hold around 140,000 clones, with 65% to 80% observed a single time. Sequenced input: PBMCs. This TCR was recovered from a male donor in good health and CMV-seropositive. The chain has TRBV7-2 and TRBJ2-1; 14 bases match TRBD2. The CDR3: CASSRTSGRHEQFF. The CDR3 DNA is TGTGCCAGCAGCCGGACTAGCGGGAGGCATGAGCAGTTCTTC.